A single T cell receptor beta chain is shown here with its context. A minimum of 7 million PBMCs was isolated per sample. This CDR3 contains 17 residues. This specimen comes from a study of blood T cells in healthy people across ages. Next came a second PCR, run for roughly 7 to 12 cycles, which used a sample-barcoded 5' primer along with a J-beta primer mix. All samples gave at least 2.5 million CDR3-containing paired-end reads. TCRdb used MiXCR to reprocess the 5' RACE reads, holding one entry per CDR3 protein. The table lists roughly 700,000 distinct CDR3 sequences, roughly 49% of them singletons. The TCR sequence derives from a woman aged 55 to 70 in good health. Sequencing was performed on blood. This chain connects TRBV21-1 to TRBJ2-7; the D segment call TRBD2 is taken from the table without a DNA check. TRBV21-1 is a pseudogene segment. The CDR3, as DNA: TGTGCCAGCAGCAAAGCCGTACTAGCGGGAGCCTCCTACGAGCAGTACTTC. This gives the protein CASSKAVLAGASYEQYF.